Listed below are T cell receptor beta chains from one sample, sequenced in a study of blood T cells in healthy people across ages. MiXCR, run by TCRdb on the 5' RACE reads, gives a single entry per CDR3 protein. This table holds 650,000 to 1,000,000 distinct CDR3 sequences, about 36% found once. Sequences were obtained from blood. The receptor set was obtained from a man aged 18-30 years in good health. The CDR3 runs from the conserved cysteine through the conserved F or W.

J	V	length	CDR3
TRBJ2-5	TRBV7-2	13	CASSLARAETQYF
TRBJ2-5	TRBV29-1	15	CSVQGLAGTQETQYF
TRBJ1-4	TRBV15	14	CAARQGFNNEKLFF
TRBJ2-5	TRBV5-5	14	CASPTRAGYNEQYF
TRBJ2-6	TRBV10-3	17	CAITGWGTLSGANVLTF
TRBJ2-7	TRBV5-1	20	CASSLKTGQPIGASYNEQYF
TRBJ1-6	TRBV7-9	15	CASSPDRAYNSPLHF
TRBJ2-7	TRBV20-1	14	CSARKRTGLNEQYF
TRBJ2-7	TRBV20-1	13	CSASRGAYYEQYF
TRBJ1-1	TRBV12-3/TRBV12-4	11	CASSPYTEAFF
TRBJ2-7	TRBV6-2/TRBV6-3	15	CASSYLRSSAYEQYF
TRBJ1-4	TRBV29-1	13	CSVEVTGGEKLFF
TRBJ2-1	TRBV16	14	CASSGPDTYNEQFF
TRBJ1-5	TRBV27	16	CASAGSRAYSNQPQHF
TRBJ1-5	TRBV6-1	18	CASSGRGQGTARDQPQHF
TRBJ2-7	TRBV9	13	CASSVEGVYEQYF
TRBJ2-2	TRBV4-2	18	CASSQEAAGGPSTGELFF
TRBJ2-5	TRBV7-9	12	CASSQNGETQYF
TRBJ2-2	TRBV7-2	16	CASSLVSRGGPGELFF
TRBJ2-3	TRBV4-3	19	CASSQDGHLEAGITDTQYF
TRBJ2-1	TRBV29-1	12	CSVGNRDNEQFF
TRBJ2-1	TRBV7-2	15	CASSSFGTRGNEQFF
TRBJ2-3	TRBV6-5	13	CASSVGLRDTQYF
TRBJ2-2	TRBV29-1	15	CSVEQASGASGELFF
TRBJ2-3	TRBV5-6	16	CASSLWQRQGTDTQYF
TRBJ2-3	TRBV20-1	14	CSARAGGLTDTQYF
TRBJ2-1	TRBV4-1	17	CASSQYTGTGTISEQFF
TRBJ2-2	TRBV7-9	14	CASSRDRGTGELFF
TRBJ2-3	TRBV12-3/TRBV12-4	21	CASSLAHRATGPTTAPDTQYF
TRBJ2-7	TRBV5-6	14	CASIRKGVGDEQYF
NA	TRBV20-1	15	CSARGGRGSYNEQYF
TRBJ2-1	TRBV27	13	CASSGTAVDEQFF
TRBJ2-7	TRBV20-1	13	CSALAESSYEQYF
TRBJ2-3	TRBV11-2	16	CASSSGGQISTDTQYF
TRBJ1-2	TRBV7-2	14	CASSRNRGYEGYTF
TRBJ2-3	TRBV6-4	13	CASSDSGRDTQYF
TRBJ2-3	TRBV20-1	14	CSATVSAGPDTKYF
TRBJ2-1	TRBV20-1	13	CGPTLAGGREQFF
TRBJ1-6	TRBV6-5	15	CASSYRTLYNSPLHF
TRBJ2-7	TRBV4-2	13	CASSQITSYEQYF
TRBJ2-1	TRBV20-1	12	CSARAQVHEQFF
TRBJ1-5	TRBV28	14	CASSLMHPNQPQHF
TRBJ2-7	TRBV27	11	CASSGYGEQYF
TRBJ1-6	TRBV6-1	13	CASRPGAQHPLHF
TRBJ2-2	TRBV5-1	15	CASSLTRVNTGELFF